This T cell receptor beta chain is drawn from a study of cytomegalovirus exposure and HLA in healthy donors. A word on this clone: No antigen is known for it.

Study outcomes and limitations: A later analysis found most CMV-associated TCR beta chains apparently HLA-restricted. Generally TCR sequences proved uncommon, though certain public TCRs appeared in numerous donors. Association of a missense DCLRE1C variant with TCR beta V- and J-gene trimming was reported in a later analysis.

PCR employed 60 Vbeta and 13 Jbeta primers. Sequencing was performed with immunoSEQ multiplex PCR; in TCRdb, only in-frame clones are kept and a portion is missing. Of 170,000 or so clones listed, 80% are singletons. The sample comprised PBMCs. This TCR was recovered from a boy aged 10-17 years in good health and CMV-seronegative.

CDR3 DNA sequence: TGTGCCAGCAGCACGGGACTAGCGGGAGCCGGGGAGCTGTTTTTT. Protein sequence: CASSTGLAGAGELFF. V is TRBV5-4 and J is TRBJ2-2; TRBD2 aligns across 14 bases. Trimming cost V 4 bases and J 6 bases; bases outside gene matches: 2. Germline values: CDR1 SGHNT, CDR2 YYREEE (reference sequence). CDR3 length equals 15 residues.